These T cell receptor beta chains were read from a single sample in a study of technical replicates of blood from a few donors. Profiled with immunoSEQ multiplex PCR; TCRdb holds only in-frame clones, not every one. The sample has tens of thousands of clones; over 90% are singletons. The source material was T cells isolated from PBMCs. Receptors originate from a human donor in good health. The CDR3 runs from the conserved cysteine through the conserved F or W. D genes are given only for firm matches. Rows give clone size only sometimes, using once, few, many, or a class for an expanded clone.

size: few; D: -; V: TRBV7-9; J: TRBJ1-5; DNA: TGTGCCAGCAGCTTAGGGAGGCAGCCCCAGCATTTT; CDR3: CASSLGRQPQHF
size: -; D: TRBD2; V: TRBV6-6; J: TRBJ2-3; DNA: TGTGCCAGCAGAAAACTAGCGGACCTGGAGGATACGCAGTATTTT; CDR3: CASRKLADLEDTQYF
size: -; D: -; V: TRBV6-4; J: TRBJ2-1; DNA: TGTGCCAGCAGTGACTCGACAGGAGGCTACAATGAGCAGTTCTTC; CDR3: CASSDSTGGYNEQFF
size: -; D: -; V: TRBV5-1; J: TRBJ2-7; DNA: TGCGCCAGCAGCTCCGACAGCTACGAGCAGTACTTC; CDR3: CASSSDSYEQYF
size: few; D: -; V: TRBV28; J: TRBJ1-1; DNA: TGTGCCAGCAGTCCCACCTACACAGGGGAAGCTTTCTTT; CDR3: CASSPTYTGEAFF
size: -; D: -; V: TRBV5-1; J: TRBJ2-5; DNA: TGCGCCAGCAGCTTACAGGGTTGGGAGACCCAGTACTTC; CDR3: CASSLQGWETQYF
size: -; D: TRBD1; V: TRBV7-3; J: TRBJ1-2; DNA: TGTGCCAGCAGCGCCACAGGGGGCGCGGACTATGGCTACACCTTC; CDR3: CASSATGGADYGYTF
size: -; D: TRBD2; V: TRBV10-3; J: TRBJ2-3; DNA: TGTGCCATCAGTGACAGGCGGGAGACGGTGGGTACGCAGTATTTT; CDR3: CAISDRRETVGTQYF
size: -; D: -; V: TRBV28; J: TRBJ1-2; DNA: TGTGCCAGCAGTTTAGTCAGGGGTGTTGGCTACACCTTC; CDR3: CASSLVRGVGYTF
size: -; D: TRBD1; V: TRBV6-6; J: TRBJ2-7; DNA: TGTGCCAGCAGCCAGGGGGACAGGGTAAAACCCTTC; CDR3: CASSQGDRVKPF
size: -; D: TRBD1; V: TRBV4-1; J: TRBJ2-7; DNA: TGCGCCAGCAGCCAAGCGGGACAGCCCTACGAGCAGTACTTC; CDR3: CASSQAGQPYEQYF
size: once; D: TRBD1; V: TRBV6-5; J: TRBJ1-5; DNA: TGTGCCAGCAGTCGACAGGGCGACAATCAGCCCCAGCATTTT; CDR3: CASSRQGDNQPQHF
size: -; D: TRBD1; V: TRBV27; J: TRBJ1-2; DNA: TGTGCCAGCAGTTTTCAACCAGGGGGTGTGATTGGCTACACCTTC; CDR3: CASSFQPGGVIGYTF
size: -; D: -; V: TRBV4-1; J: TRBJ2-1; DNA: TGCGCCAGCAGCCAAGATACGACTGGCTCCTACAATGAGCAGTTCTTC; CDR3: CASSQDTTGSYNEQFF
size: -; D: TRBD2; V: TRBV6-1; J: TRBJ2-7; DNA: TGTGCCAGCAGTGAGTGGGCGGGAGAACCCGACGAGCAGTACTTC; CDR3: CASSEWAGEPDEQYF
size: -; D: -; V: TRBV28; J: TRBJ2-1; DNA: TGTGCCAGCTCCCGGGTAGCGGTGAATGAGCAGTTCTTC; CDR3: CASSRVAVNEQFF
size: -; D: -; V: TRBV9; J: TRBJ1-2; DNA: TGTGCCAGCAGCGTAGAATTGGGGCAGCATGGCTACACCTTC; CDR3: CASSVELGQHGYTF
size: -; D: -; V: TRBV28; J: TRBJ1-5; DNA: TGTGCCAGCAGTTCGGGGGGTTACGTCAATCAGCCCCAGCATTTT; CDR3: CASSSGGYVNQPQHF
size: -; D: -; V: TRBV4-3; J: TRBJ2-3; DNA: TGCGCCAGCAGCCAACATGAAGGGGAATACACAGATACGCAGTATTTT; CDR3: CASSQHEGEYTDTQYF
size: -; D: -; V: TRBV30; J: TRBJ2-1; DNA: TGTGCCTGGAGTCCGAGGAATGAGCAGTTCTTC; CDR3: CAWSPRNEQFF
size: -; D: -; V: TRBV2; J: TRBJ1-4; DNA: TGTGCCAGCAACTTAGGACAGCTTAATGAAAAACTGTTTTTT; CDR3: CASNLGQLNEKLFF
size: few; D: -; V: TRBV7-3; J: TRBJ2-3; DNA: TGTGCCAGCAGCCCAGGCACAGATACGCAGTATTTT; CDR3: CASSPGTDTQYF
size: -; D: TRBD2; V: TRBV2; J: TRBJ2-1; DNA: TGTGCCAGCAGTGAAACCGGGACTACCTACTACAATGAGCAGTTCTTC; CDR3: CASSETGTTYYNEQFF
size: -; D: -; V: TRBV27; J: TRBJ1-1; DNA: TGTGCCAGCAGCCAGGGTTCGGGGAACACTGAAGCTTTCTTT; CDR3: CASSQGSGNTEAFF
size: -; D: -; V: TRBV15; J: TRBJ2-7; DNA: TGTGCCACCAGCAGAGATCAAGGGAGGGAGCAGTACTTC; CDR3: CATSRDQGREQYF
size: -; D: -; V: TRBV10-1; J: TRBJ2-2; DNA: TGCGCCAGCAGTGAGAGGAGGGGGCACACCGGGGAGCTGTTTTTT; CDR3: CASSERRGHTGELFF
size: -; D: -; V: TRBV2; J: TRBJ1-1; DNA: TGTGCCAGCAGTGAAAAAAGTACGAACAGAGATGCTTTCTTT; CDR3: CASSEKSTNRDAFF
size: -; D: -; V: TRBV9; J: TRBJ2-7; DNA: TGTGCCAGCAGCGTAGCTGATCTAACAGATGGCCGTTACGAGCAGTACTTC; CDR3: CASSVADLTDGRYEQYF
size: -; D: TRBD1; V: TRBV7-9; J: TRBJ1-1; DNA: TGTGCCAGCAGCTACTTCCGGGACAGAAGTATGAACACTGAAGCTTTCTTT; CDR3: CASSYFRDRSMNTEAFF
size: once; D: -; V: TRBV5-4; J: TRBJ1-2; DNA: TGTGCCAGCAGCTTGGTTTCAGGGACTGATGGCTACACCTTC; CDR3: CASSLVSGTDGYTF
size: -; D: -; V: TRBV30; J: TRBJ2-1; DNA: TGTGCCTGGACCAGGAGCAGGACCGGGGGATACAATGAGCAGTTCTTC; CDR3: CAWTRSRTGGYNEQFF
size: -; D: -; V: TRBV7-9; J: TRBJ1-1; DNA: TGTGCCAGCAGTGGAGGGGCTTTGGTAAGGACTGAAGCTTTCTTT; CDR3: CASSGGALVRTEAFF
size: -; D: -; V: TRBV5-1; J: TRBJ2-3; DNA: TGCGCCAGCAACTCCCCCAGCACAGATACGCAGTATTTT; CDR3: CASNSPSTDTQYF
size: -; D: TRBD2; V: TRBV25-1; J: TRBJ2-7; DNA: TGTGCCAGCGGCGGGACTAGATTCAACGAGCAGTACTTC; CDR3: CASGGTRFNEQYF
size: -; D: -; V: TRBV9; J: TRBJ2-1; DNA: TGTGCCAGCAGCGTAGAAGGGGGTGAGCAGTTCTTC; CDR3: CASSVEGGEQFF
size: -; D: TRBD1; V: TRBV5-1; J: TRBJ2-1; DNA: TGCGCCAGCACCTGGACAGGGGGGATCAATGAGCAGTTCTTC; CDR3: CASTWTGGINEQFF
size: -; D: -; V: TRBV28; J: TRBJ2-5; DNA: TGTGCCAGCAGTTCCGACGACAGGGTGGGAGGTCAAGAGACCCAGTACTTC; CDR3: CASSSDDRVGGQETQYF
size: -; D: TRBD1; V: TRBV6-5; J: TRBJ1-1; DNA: TGTGCCAGCAGTTTAACAGGGGTTGGACCGCACACTGAAGCTTTCTTT; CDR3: CASSLTGVGPHTEAFF
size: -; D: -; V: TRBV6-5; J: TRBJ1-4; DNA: TGTGCCAGCAGTTCTGATGAAAAACTGTTTTTT; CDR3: CASSSDEKLFF
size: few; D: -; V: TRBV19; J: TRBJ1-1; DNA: TGTGCCAGTAGTAGCTGGGACCGGGGGTATACTGAAGCTTTCTTT; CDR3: CASSSWDRGYTEAFF
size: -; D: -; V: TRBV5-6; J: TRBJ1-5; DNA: TGTGCCAGCAGCTTGGCAGGGGATCAGCCCCAGCATTTT; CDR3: CASSLAGDQPQHF
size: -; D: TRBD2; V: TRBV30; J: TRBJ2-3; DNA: TGTGCCTGGAGTGTAGGTGGGAGGGCCACAGATACGCAGTATTTT; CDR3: CAWSVGGRATDTQYF
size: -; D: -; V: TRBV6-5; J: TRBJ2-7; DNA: TGTGCCAGCAGTTACTCGACGGGACAAAGCTCCTACGAGCAGTACTTC; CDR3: CASSYSTGQSSYEQYF
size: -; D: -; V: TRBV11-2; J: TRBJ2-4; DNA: TGTGCCAGCAGCTTAAGGACACGCTCATATAAAAACATTCAGTACTTC; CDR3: CASSLRTRSYKNIQYF